This T cell receptor (beta chain) was identified during a study of blood T cell repertoires in COVID-19. Study in general: The study drew acute and convalescent COVID-19 samples from the United States, Italy and Spain.

Original methodology: How many nucleated cells were present was estimated from reference gene primer amplification. Repertoires were generated with immunoSEQ multiplex PCR, while TCRdb's copy carries only in-frame clones and drops some. V and J calls and clone size come straight from that table; D and trimming were deduced from the DNA. This table holds hundreds of thousands of clones, 85% found once. The CDR3 loop spans 15 amino acids. Trimming took off 3 bases at V and 2 bases at J, with 11 bases between the two ends. The germline gives CDR1 MNHNY, CDR2 SVGAGI (reference sequence). V usage is TRBV6-6 and J usage is TRBJ2-1; D unclear. The receptor comes from a woman aged 18 to 35 with acute or convalescent COVID-19. Sequenced sample: peripheral blood. Here the CDR3 DNA reads TGTGCCAGCAGTTATGCGGTGCAGACCTACAATGAGCAGTTCTTC. Translating it yields CASSYAVQTYNEQFF.